What follows is one TCR beta chain and its context. Its antigen is still unknown. Second-dose intervals near 4 or 12 weeks were combined. The sample is drawn from a study of T cell responses to AZD1222 COVID-19 vaccine. Overall study results and limits: Dominant at 160-218 and 743-854, vaccine-associated CD4 TCRs also spanned spike. Scientists sampled the repertoires only once the peak T cell response had passed.

Germline V gene lookup returns CDR1 MNHNS and CDR2 SASEGT. The CDR3 has 13 amino acids. V was pared by 2 bases and J by 3 bases, with 5 bases between. Some clones are missing from TCRdb's copy, which holds only in-frame ones; the method was immunoSEQ multiplex PCR. The profile shows some 150,000 clones, over 75% of them singletons. The genes are TRBV6-1 and TRBJ1-5, with D hard to call. Specimen: peripheral blood, collected 28 days after the second AZD1222 dose. This TCR came from an adult who received the AZD1222 COVID-19 vaccine. CDR3 in DNA: TGTGCCAGCAGTGAAAGCCTCAATCAGCCCCAGCATTTT. This sequence encodes CASSESLNQPQHF.